This T cell receptor (beta chain) emerged from a study of shared clonotypes between healthy human individuals. Study details: Donor ages ranged 18 to 49 years: two women, a few men.

The sample holds one count of this clone. No antigen is known for it. There are 13 residues in the CDR3. Germline CDR1 reads SGHRS; CDR2 reads YFSETQ. V was trimmed by 5 bases and J by 5 bases, leaving 13 bases between them. Genomic DNA from each subset was divided evenly over several immunoSEQ plates. Libraries were prepared by immunoSEQ multiplex PCR; TCRdb keeps only in-frame clonotypes and omits some of them. Of 2 million to 2.5 million clones listed, 92% are singletons. Study results and limitations: When naive CD4 clonotypes were compared across a handful of donors, roughly 4.9% were shared.

The chain employs TRBV5-1 and TRBJ1-2, with unresolved D. The sequencing input was naive CD4+ T cells from PBMCs. Noted subset: CD45RA+ positively selected. The TCR was taken from a young man in good health. Some clones in this sample may be carry-over from other donors' samples. Here the CDR3 reads CASSPSQRYGYTF. The DNA of the CDR3 is TGCGCCAGCAGTCCCTCCCAGAGATATGGCTACACCTTC. The whole variable domain, remainder taken from reference TRBV5-1 and TRBJ1-2, is KAGVTQTPRYLIKTRGQQVTLSCSPISGHRSVSWYQQTPGQGLQFLFEYFSETQRNKGNFPGRFSGRQFSNSRSEMNVSTLELGDSALYLCASSPSQRYGYTFGSGTRLTVV.